Listed here are 23 T cell receptor beta chains from one sample, sequenced in a study of tumor-infiltrating lymphocytes in glioblastoma multiforme. TCR beta libraries were built from RNA through three nested multiplex PCR rounds using modified ARM-PCR. TCRdb reanalysed the multiplex PCR reads using MiXCR and keeps one entry per CDR3 protein. The sample has about 32,000 distinct CDR3 sequences, 60% to 65% seen once. The specimen was brain tumor tissue. Receptors originate from a male donor with glioblastoma.

This clonotype was seen a few times. The CDR3 DNA reads as TGTGCCAGCAGCCCCGGGACAGGGCCTTTAGAGCAGTACTTC. Translated: CASSPGTGPLEQYF. V usage is TRBV7-3 and J usage is TRBJ2-7; 9 bases fit TRBD1. Germline V gives CDR1 SGHTA, CDR2 FQGTGA. The V segment lost 5 bases and the J segment 7 bases; nucleotides outside the gene matches: 9. This CDR3 spans 14 amino acids.

About this clonotype itself: This is likely a read error, given that the CDR3 carries no conserved phenylalanine or tryptophan at its end. The DNA is omitted, as the CDR3 cannot be located on it reliably, and the CDR3 follows TCRdb's listing. V usage is TRBV11-3 and J usage is TRBJ2-1; no DNA check was done on the table's D call, TRBD1. Per the germline V gene, CDR1 is SGHNT and CDR2 is YENEEA. With termini counted, the CDR3 has 12 amino acids. CDR3 protein: CASSLLPDERLS.

A note on this clonotype: In this CDR3 the conserved last residue, phenylalanine or tryptophan, is missing, so a read error is likely. It is unclear where the CDR3 begins or ends on the DNA, so no DNA is shown, and the CDR3 is as TCRdb lists it. The rearrangement uses TRBV11-2 and TRBJ2-7; the table's D call of TRBD2 was not tested on the DNA. CDR1 is SGHAT, CDR2 FQNNGV, per germline. Ends included, the CDR3 has 15 residues. The CDR3 loop is CAKSFSSLALYEQYI.

About this clonotype itself: A much larger clone differs from this one at a single base, so this may be a read error. This chain joins TRBV28 and TRBJ2-1; 8 bases are shared with TRBD2. Germline loops: CDR1 MDHEN, CDR2 SYDVKM. The CDR3 totals 15 residues. The CDR3 here is CASSSAGASYYEQFF. The CDR3 DNA sequence: TGTGCCAGCAGTTCAGCGGGAGCCTCCTACTATGAGCAGTTCTTC.

For this clonotype: The junction differs from germline at one of its ends, possibly a read error. The chain links TRBV20-1 to TRBJ2-7; D remains unclear. The CDR3 consists of 16 residues. The germline CDR1 and CDR2 sequences are DFQATT and SNEGSKA (reference sequence). The CDR3 loop is CCARGPMSGVTYEQYF. CDR3 DNA sequence: TGCTGTGCTAGAGGCCCTATGTCAGGAGTCACCTACGAGCAGTACTTC.

The table lists this clonotype with a count of one. The conserved closing phenylalanine or tryptophan is absent in this CDR3, likely reflecting a read error. This chain uses TRBV4-1 with TRBJ1-1; D call uncertain. Germline values: CDR1 MGHRA, CDR2 YSYEKL. This CDR3 is 13 amino acids long. Written as DNA, the CDR3 is TGTGCCAGGAGCCAAGAGATTTCGACTGAAGCTTTCTTA. It codes for CARSQEISTEAFL.

This clonotype was counted many times. The rearrangement joins TRBV20-1 to TRBJ2-1; D is unresolved. In germline, CDR1 is DFQATT, CDR2 SNEGSKA (reference sequence). The CDR3 sequence is 14 residues long. V was pared by 1 base and J by 0 bases, with 7 bases between. The CDR3 DNA reads TGCAGTGCTAGAGTCCTCAGCTCCTACAATGAGCAGTTCTTC. It codes for CSARVLSSYNEQFF.

This clonotype was detected many times. The chain uses TRBV7-3 and TRBJ2-6, with D uncertain. The CDR3 spans 16 residues. Germline V CDR1 and CDR2: SGHTA, FQGTGA. V lost 4 bases to trimming and J lost 0 bases, with 10 bases between them. The CDR3 region is CASSSGPSSGANVLTF. CDR3 nucleotide sequence: TGTGCCAGCAGCTCCGGACCCAGCTCTGGGGCCAACGTCCTGACTTTC.

A word on this clonotype: No conserved phenylalanine or tryptophan ends this CDR3, so it is likely a read error. No DNA is shown, since the ends of the CDR3 on it are uncertain; the CDR3 is the one TCRdb lists. The chain links TRBV20-1 to TRBJ1-1. The CDR3 comprises 14 residues, both ends counted. Per germline, CDR1 DFQATT and CDR2 SNEGSKA (reference sequence). The CDR3 sequence: CSAINRRLGTEVFS.

V gene TRBV4-1 combines with J gene TRBJ2-1; 14 nucleotides agree with TRBD2. The CDR3 runs 16 residues. The V gene's germline CDR1 is MGHRA and CDR2 YSYEKL. V shed 2 bases, J shed 7 bases, and the junction held 4 bases outside the gene matches. CDR3 residues: CASSQPWTSGGNEQFF. The CDR3 nucleotides read TGCGCCAGCAGCCAACCATGGACTAGCGGGGGGAATGAGCAGTTCTTC.

A note on this clonotype: The CDR3 ends on some other residue instead of the conserved phenylalanine or tryptophan, so this is likely a read error. V gene TRBV29-1 combines with J gene TRBJ2-7, with 7 bases matching TRBD1. Trimming at V came to 4 bases and at J to 4 bases, leaving 7 bases not matched to a gene. Germline V CDR1 and CDR2: SQVTM, ANQGSEA. The CDR3 covers 13 residues. The CDR3 coding sequence is TGCAGCGTTGCGAGTAGGGGGCAGTACGAGCAGTACTAC. Protein sequence: CSVASRGQYEQYY.

The chain carries TRBV21-1 and TRBJ2-7; whether TRBD1, the table's D call, matches the DNA was not checked. TRBV21-1 is classified as a pseudogene. The CDR3 is 17 amino acids. The CDR3 protein is CASNKDQPGQSSYEQYF. The CDR3 coding sequence is TGTGCCAGCAACAAAGACCAACCGGGACAGAGCTCCTACGAGCAGTACTTC.

V is TRBV20-1 and J is TRBJ1-1; TRBD1 aligns across 7 bases. Per the germline V gene, CDR1 is DFQATT and CDR2 is SNEGSKA (reference sequence). This CDR3 comprises 14 residues. Germline trimming cut 7 bases from V and 3 bases from J; bases unmatched to any gene: 11. The CDR3 reads CSVNRGWQDTEAFF. CDR3 in DNA: TGCAGTGTCAACAGGGGATGGCAGGACACTGAAGCTTTCTTT.

This clonotype was seen repeatedly, ten times or more. The rearrangement uses TRBV10-1 and TRBJ2-5, with D possibly TRBD1 on 5 matching bases. Germline CDR1 and CDR2: WNHNN and SYGVQD (reference sequence). The CDR3 contains 15 residues. V lost 2 bases, J lost 4 bases, and 14 bases lay in between. The CDR3 reads CASSEVRGGVETQYF. DNA for the CDR3: TGCGCCAGCAGTGAGGTTAGGGGCGGAGTAGAGACCCAGTACTTC.

The chain recombines TRBV10-3 with TRBJ1-4; 7 nucleotides line up with TRBD1. The CDR3 runs 14 residues. V lost 0 bases to trimming and J lost 10 bases; unmatched junction nucleotides: 5. Germline V CDR1 and CDR2: ENHRY, SYGVKD. CDR3 region: CAISESRGDGKLFF. The CDR3 nucleotides read TGTGCCATCAGTGAGTCCAGGGGGGATGGAAAACTGTTTTTT.

J is TRBJ2-4 and V is TRBV2, with 9 bases lining up with TRBD1. Germline V lookup: CDR1 SNHLY, CDR2 FYNNEI. The V and J ends lost 3 bases and 12 bases, in that order; junction bases with no gene match: 3. This CDR3 is 12 amino acids long. The CDR3 reads CASSDGTGNQYF. CDR3 DNA: TGTGCCAGCAGTGATGGGACAGGGAATCAGTACTTC.

This clonotype has a handful of counts. One junction end does not reproduce the germline sequence, and a read error may be involved. The V gene is TRBV12-3 or TRBV12-4, the J gene TRBJ1-4, with TRBD1 matching 7 bases. This CDR3 is 12 amino acids long. The CDR3 DNA sequence: TGTGCCTGCAGGGGGTTCGGGGAAGAACTGTTTTTT. Amino acid sequence: CACRGFGEELFF.

The table lists this clonotype with a few counts. This chain joins TRBV2 and TRBJ2-5, with D perhaps matching TRBD1 (6 bases). V lost 5 bases to trimming and J lost 2 bases, with 9 bases between them. Looked up from germline, CDR1 is SNHLY and CDR2 is FYNNEI. The CDR3 contains 13 residues. Here the CDR3 DNA reads TGTGCCAGCAGTTGGGACACGCAAGAGACCCAGTACTTC. This encodes CASSWDTQETQYF. The whole variable domain, filled in from reference TRBV2 and TRBJ2-5, reads EPEVTQTPSHQVTQMGQEVILRCVPISNHLYFYWYRQILGQKVEFLVSFYNNEISEKSEIFDDQFSVERPDGSNFTLKIRSTKLEDSAMYFCASSWDTQETQYFGPGTRLLVL.

This clonotype came up a few times. The rearrangement uses TRBV11-2 and TRBJ2-5; D is uncertain. This CDR3 comprises 14 residues. Trimming shortened V by 1 base and J by 5 bases, and 11 bases separated the two germline ends. The germline V gene has CDR1 SGHAT and CDR2 FQNNGV. CDR3 amino acids: CASSLGPGLETQYF. DNA of the CDR3: TGTGCCAGCAGCTTAGGCCCGGGCTTGGAGACCCAGTACTTC.

This clonotype was seen a single time. A read error may be the cause here, since a much bigger clone is one base away. The chain couples TRBV28 to TRBJ2-1; TRBD2 matches at 7 bases. The CDR3 contains 15 residues. The trim removed 9 bases at V and 3 bases at J, leaving 11 bases unmatched. Germline V gene data show CDR1 as MDHEN and CDR2 as SYDVKM. CDR3 sequence reads: CASAMWGGSYNEQFF. The CDR3 coding sequence is TGTGCCAGTGCCATGTGGGGCGGGAGCTACAATGAGCAGTTCTTC.

The chain is built from TRBV6-5 and TRBJ1-6; D not resolved. Trimming took off 5 bases at V and 0 bases at J, with 8 bases between the two ends. Germline V gene sequence: CDR1 MNHEY, CDR2 SVGAGI. This CDR3 has 15 residues. The CDR3, as DNA: TGTGCCAGCAGTCAACTTGACTCCTATAATTCACCCCTCCACTTT. It yields the protein CASSQLDSYNSPLHF.

This clonotype was seen repeatedly, ten times or more. The chain uses TRBV5-6 and TRBJ2-2; D not certain. CDR1 SGHDT and CDR2 YYEEEE come from the germline V gene. This CDR3 spans 13 amino acids. V gave up 2 bases and J gave up 6 bases, with 8 bases separating them. CDR3 bases: TGTGCCAGCAGCTTTGCAGAGCCCGGGGAGCTGTTTTTT. It specifies CASSFAEPGELFF.

Remarks on this clonotype: The CDR3 does not close with the conserved phenylalanine or tryptophan, likely indicating a read error. This chain uses TRBV20-1 with TRBJ2-7, with D unresolved. Germline values: CDR1 DFQATT, CDR2 SNEGSKA (reference sequence). The CDR3 sequence is 14 residues long. CDR3 sequence reads: CSSRNRQTTYEQYI. CDR3 DNA sequence: TGCAGTTCTAGGAACAGACAAACCACCTACGAGCAGTACATC.